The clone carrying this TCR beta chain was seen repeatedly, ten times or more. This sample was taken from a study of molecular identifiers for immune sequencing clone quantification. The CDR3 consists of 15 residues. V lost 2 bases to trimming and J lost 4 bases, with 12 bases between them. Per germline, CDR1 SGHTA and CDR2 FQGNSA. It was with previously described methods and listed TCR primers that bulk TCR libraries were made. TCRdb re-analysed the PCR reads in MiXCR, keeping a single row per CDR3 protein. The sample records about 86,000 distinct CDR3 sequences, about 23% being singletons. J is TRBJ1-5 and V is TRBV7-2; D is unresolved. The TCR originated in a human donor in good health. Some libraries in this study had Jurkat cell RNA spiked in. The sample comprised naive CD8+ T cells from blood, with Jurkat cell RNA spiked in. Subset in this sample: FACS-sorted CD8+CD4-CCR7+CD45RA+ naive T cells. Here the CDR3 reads CASSLWSNLNQPQHF. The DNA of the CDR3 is TGTGCCAGCAGCTTATGGTCCAACTTAAATCAGCCCCAGCATTTT.